This T cell receptor (beta chain) was obtained from a study of early T cells in non-severe SARS-CoV-2 infection. Individually, cDNA molecules had unique molecular identifiers attached to them. TCRdb re-called the 5' RACE reads through MiXCR, storing one row per CDR3 protein. Of more than 55,000 distinct CDR3 sequences in the sample, less than 15% were seen once. The CDR3 extends over 14 amino acids. Trimming cost V 0 bases and J 5 bases, with 11 bases left between them. Germline loops: CDR1 SGHTA, CDR2 FQGNSA. As for this clonotype: Its antigen is as yet unknown.

General study points: VDJdb-based matching was biased toward anti-spike CD8 responses and missed private and CD4 specificities.

This receptor was identified in an adult who was a healthcare worker with PCR-confirmed SARS-CoV-2 infection or an uninfected control (not recorded which). The sequencing here drew on whole blood, taken at baseline. The rearrangement joins TRBV7-2 to TRBJ2-7; possibly TRBD2 for D (6 bases). The CDR3 region is CASSLAGLSNEQYF. CDR3 DNA: TGTGCCAGCAGCTTAGCGGGACTGTCAAACGAGCAGTACTTC.